One T cell receptor beta chain is described in this entry. This entry is derived from a study of shared clonotypes between healthy human individuals. Turning to the study itself: Plates per donor: three CD4 naive, three CD4 memory, two CD8 naive, one CD8 memory.

V was clipped by 3 bases and J by 4 bases; unmatched bases: 10. Germline CDR1 reads SGDLS; CDR2 reads YYNGEE. The CDR3 sequence is 16 residues long. The assay was immunoSEQ multiplex PCR, and TCRdb's table has in-frame clones only and misses some. The table shows hundreds of thousands of clones, with roughly 70% occurring only once. Sequencing was carried out using memory CD4+ T cells sorted from blood. Specified subset: CD45RA-negative fraction. The clonotype was recovered from a woman in her thirties in good health. V is TRBV9 and J is TRBJ2-3, with 8 bases identical to TRBD2. CDR3 DNA sequence: TGTGCCAGCAGCGCCTTTAGCGGGGTCAGGGCAGATACGCAGTATTTT. It is translated as CASSAFSGVRADTQYF.